Presented here are 8 T cell receptor beta chains from one specimen sequenced in a study of Tregs in tolerant kidney transplant recipients. Data came from immunoSEQ multiplex PCR; TCRdb stores just in-frame clones and leaves some out. The sample holds under 100,000 clones, approximately 92% seen once. Source material: CD8+ T cells from blood. These receptors originate from a human donor in good health.

V gene TRBV6-5 combines with J gene TRBJ1-1; perhaps TRBD1 as D (6 bases). Trimming stripped 2 bases from V and 6 bases from J, with 10 bases between. This CDR3 comprises 13 residues. Germline-derived CDR1 and CDR2 are MNHEY and SVGAGI. The CDR3 bases are TGTGCCAGCAGTTACCCGGAGGGGGCTGAAGCTTTCTTT. This translates into CASSYPEGAEAFF.

The rearrangement uses TRBV12-5 and TRBJ2-3; D perhaps matches TRBD1 (6 bases). This CDR3 has 15 residues. The ends were cut back, 3 bases at V and 0 bases at J, with 10 bases in the middle. CDR1 and CDR2 from the germline V gene are LGHNT and FRNRAP. The CDR3 DNA is TGTGCTAGTGGTTTCGGGACATCCAGCACAGATACGCAGTATTTT. Its protein is CASGFGTSSTDTQYF.

Points on this clone: The sample contains more than one DNA sequence encoding this CDR3. The V gene is TRBV7-9, the J gene TRBJ2-7, with a tentative D call TRBD2 (5 bases). V lost 2 bases and J 3 bases, leaving 5 bases between the germline ends. CDR3 size: 12 residues. The germline V gene encodes CDR1 SEHNR and CDR2 FQNEAQ (reference sequence). CDR3 bases: TGTGCCAGCAGCTTACGGGGCTACGAGCAGTACTTC. Translated, it gives CASSLRGYEQYF.

With respect to this clone: This sample also contains other DNA sequences that code for the same CDR3. The chain links TRBV6-6 to TRBJ1-1, with D uncertain. V shed 5 bases and J shed 3 bases, with 19 bases lying between them. Germline lookup yields CDR1 MNHNY and CDR2 SVGAGI (reference sequence). This CDR3 has 16 residues. CDR3: CASSPRQVLEDTEAFF. CDR3 coding DNA: TGTGCCAGCAGTCCACGGCAGGTTCTGGAGGACACTGAAGCTTTCTTT.

The CDR3: CASSDSDGSDTQYF. CDR3 nucleotide sequence: TGTGCCAGCAGTGACTCTGATGGCTCAGATACGCAGTATTTT. The chain has TRBV6-4 and TRBJ2-3; D call uncertain. The CDR3 extends over 14 amino acids. V was trimmed by 0 bases and J by 4 bases, leaving 8 bases between them. In germline, CDR1 is MRHNA, CDR2 SNTAGT.

This rearrangement joins TRBV30 to TRBJ1-2; perhaps TRBD1 as D (5 bases). The CDR3 length is 15 residues. Germline CDR1 GTSNPN, CDR2 SVGIG (reference sequence). Deletions cut 2 bases from V and 1 base from J, with 14 bases between. CDR3 residues: CAWSLQTEGNYGYTF. CDR3 sequence (DNA): TGTGCCTGGAGTCTTCAGACAGAGGGTAACTATGGCTACACCTTC.

CDR3 region: CASSLKGQGNHEQYF. The CDR3 nucleotides are TGTGCCAGCAGCTTAAAGGGGCAGGGTAACCACGAGCAGTACTTC. The rearrangement links TRBV7-3 to TRBJ2-7; tentatively, D is TRBD1 (5 bases). This CDR3 spans 15 amino acids. The V end was cut by 1 base, the J end by 5 bases, with 15 bases between. From germline, CDR1 is SGHTA and CDR2 FQGTGA.

The gene calls are TRBV5-4 and TRBJ2-3; TRBD1 matches 11 bases. Germline-derived CDR1 and CDR2 are SGHNT and YYREEE (reference sequence). V shed 4 bases and J 4 bases; nucleotides not matched to a gene: 11. The CDR3 sequence is 17 residues long. The CDR3 DNA reads as TGTGCCAGCAGCACTCATCCGGGACAGGGGGACGCAGATACGCAGTATTTT. Translation gives CASSTHPGQGDADTQYF.